The T cell receptor beta chain under discussion was sequenced for a study of vaccination and CD4 T cells after COVID-19. Study-wide points: Convalescent patients' median share of reactive clones seen only post-vaccination was more than 65%.

The CDR3 totals 15 residues. V was pared by 5 bases and J by 2 bases, with 15 bases between. CDR1 is DFQATT, CDR2 SNEGSKA, per germline (reference sequence). With regard to this clonotype: As yet, its antigen is unknown.

An Oncomine TCR Beta short-read assay was used to sequence the DNA from cultured CD4+ T cells. Each CDR3 protein gets one entry after TCRdb re-called the PCR reads with MiXCR. Seen here are around 5,900 distinct CDR3 sequences, around 50% observed once, and the top ten hold 25% to 40%. Treatment specified: roughly 10-day PBMC culture with coronavirus spike peptide pools or control peptides (ViraFEST assay). Specimen: CD4+ T cells from blood, cultured in vitro. The V and J genes are TRBV20-1 and TRBJ1-4; no clear D. The receptor was isolated from a human donor who had recovered from COVID-19. This CDR3 reads CSAPMGGWTNEKLFF. For the CDR3, the DNA is TGCAGTGCTCCCATGGGTGGCTGGACTAATGAAAAACTGTTTTTT.